This TCR beta chain is drawn from a study of cytomegalovirus exposure and HLA in healthy donors. Whole-study findings and limits: Information on immune exposure was restricted to one variable (CMV serostatus).

As to this clone: The target antigen is unknown.

The CDR3 consists of 15 residues. Germline-derived CDR1 and CDR2 are SGHDT and YYEEEE. Unmatched junction bases numbered 11, after V lost 3 bases and J lost 7 bases. PCR primers comprised 60 Vbeta and 13 Jbeta primers. In the original processing: In a later analysis, the count reached some 83 million unique TCR beta chains, with roughly 11 million shared. The table came from immunoSEQ multiplex PCR; TCRdb's copy has only in-frame clones and leaves some out. V and J calls and clone size are given by that table; D and trimming were obtained from the DNA. This sample carries about 170,000 clones, roughly 80% of them seen once, and the ten largest clones take roughly 2.3%.

Sequencing used PBMCs. This clonotype originated in a male donor in good health and CMV-seronegative. V usage is TRBV5-6 and J usage is TRBJ2-7; 9 positions agree with TRBD1. The CDR3 is CASSSTGQGTGEQYF. The CDR3 DNA follows: TGTGCCAGCAGCTCCACGGGACAGGGTACAGGGGAGCAGTACTTC.